This is a list of T cell receptor beta chains from one sample in a study of type 1 regulatory T cells. TCRdb re-called the reads with MiXCR, one entry per CDR3 protein. The table lists 88,000 or so distinct CDR3 sequences, about 28% of them singletons. The specimen was CD4+ T cells, either the whole sample or a sorted fraction (not recorded which). The receptors were sampled from a human donor in good health. CDR3s include the opening cysteine and the closing phenylalanine or tryptophan. D genes are given only for firm matches. Clone size is given for some rows only: seen once, a few or many times, or a class if the clone is expanded.

V	J	D	size	DNA	CDR3
TRBV12-3/TRBV12-4	TRBJ2-1	NA	few	TGTGCCAGCAGTTTTTTAATGATAACAGGGCCCAGCTCCTACAATGAGCAGTTCTTC	CASSFLMITGPSSYNEQFF
TRBV20-1	TRBJ2-7	TRBD1	once	TGCAGTGCTAGAGAAGCCGGGACAGGGGGCGACGAGCAGTACTTC	CSAREAGTGGDEQYF
TRBV7-8	TRBJ2-1	NA	NA	TGTGCCAGCAGCTTAGATCTCGCCGGGGCGCGATACAATGAGCAGTTCTTC	CASSLDLAGARYNEQFF
TRBV29-1	TRBJ2-5	NA	NA	TGCAGCGTTGGGGGGGCGGCAGAAGAGACCCAGTACTTC	CSVGGAAEETQYF
TRBV7-2	TRBJ2-1	TRBD2	few	TGTGCCAGCAGCTTAGGGGGTAGCGGGGACTACAATGAGCAGTTCTTC	CASSLGGSGDYNEQFF
TRBV7-2	TRBJ2-5	NA	few	TGTGCCAGCACCTTGGAAGCGAGGTACCAAGAGACCCAGTACTTC	CASTLEARYQETQYF
TRBV20-1	TRBJ2-4	TRBD2	NA	TGCAGTGCTAGTGACTTATGGATAGCGGGAGATGTAGCCAAAAACATTCAGTACTTC	CSASDLWIAGDVAKNIQYF
TRBV5-1	TRBJ2-3	TRBD2	NA	TGCGCCAGCAGCCTTACGACTAGCGGGAGGGCCATAGATACGCAGTATTTT	CASSLTTSGRAIDTQYF
TRBV7-9	TRBJ2-5	NA	few	TGTGCCAGCAGCTTAAGGCAGGTGACGGAGACCCAGTACTTC	CASSLRQVTETQYF
TRBV28	TRBJ2-6	NA	few	TGTGCCAGCAGCCAGGGTGGGGGTTCCAACGTCCTGACTTTC	CASSQGGGSNVLTF
TRBV6-1	TRBJ2-5	NA	NA	TGTGCCAGCAGTGGGGATTTGGGTCTACCGGGTGGGACCCAGTACTTC	CASSGDLGLPGGTQYF
TRBV29-1	TRBJ2-1	TRBD2	NA	TGCAGCGTTGAACGACTAGCGGGAGATCAGCAGTTCTTC	CSVERLAGDQQFF
TRBV5-7	TRBJ2-7	NA	NA	TGTGCCAGCAGACCTCCGGGTAGCGCCCTCGAGCAGTACTTC	CASRPPGSALEQYF
TRBV7-2	TRBJ2-7	TRBD1	NA	TGTGCCAGCAGCCCGACAGGGTTCAACGAGCAGTACTTC	CASSPTGFNEQYF
TRBV20-1	TRBJ2-4	TRBD2	few	TGCAGTGCCCAAGCGGGAGTGGGGAACATTCAGTACTTC	CSAQAGVGNIQYF
TRBV3-1	TRBJ2-1	NA	few	TGTGCCAGCAGCCAACAACACAGGGGACTCTCCTACAATGAGCAGTTCTTC	CASSQQHRGLSYNEQFF
TRBV2	TRBJ1-2	TRBD1	NA	TGTGCCAGCAGTGAAGCCCGACAGGGTGCGGGCTACACCTTC	CASSEARQGAGYTF
TRBV29-1	TRBJ2-2	NA	NA	TGCAGCGTTGAGGCTCCCGGGGAGCTGTTTTTT	CSVEAPGELFF
TRBV19	TRBJ1-1	NA	NA	TGTGCCAGTAAGTCTGGGGTGATGAACACTGAAGCTTTCTTT	CASKSGVMNTEAFF
TRBV7-8	TRBJ2-7	NA	few	TGTGCCAGCAGCCTCTTAGGGGCGGGCAGCTCCTACGAGCAGTACTTC	CASSLLGAGSSYEQYF
TRBV19	TRBJ1-5	NA	once	TGTGTCAGTAACTTCTTGGGGGGGCATCAGCCCCAGCATTTT	CVSNFLGGHQPQHF
TRBV12-5	TRBJ1-1	NA	few	TGTGCTAGTAGCGAGGGATTTGAAGCTTTCTTT	CASSEGFEAFF
TRBV6-5	TRBJ1-5	NA	NA	TGTGCCAGCAGTTTAGGGTCCGGGGATCAGCCCCAGCATTTT	CASSLGSGDQPQHF
TRBV12-3/TRBV12-4	TRBJ1-1	NA	NA	TGTGCCAGCAGTTTATTTACCAGCCTTGAAGCTTTCTTT	CASSLFTSLEAFF
TRBV5-1	TRBJ1-4	NA	NA	TGCGCCAGCAGCTTTCAGACAGAATCAGATGCAACTAATGAAAAACTGTTTTTT	CASSFQTESDATNEKLFF
TRBV5-5	TRBJ2-7	TRBD1	NA	TGTGCCAGCAGCAGAACCGGGACAGAGGACGAGCAGTACTTC	CASSRTGTEDEQYF
TRBV7-2	TRBJ2-2	NA	NA	TGTGCCAGCAGCTTAGCGGGAGGCGGTACCGGGGAGCTGTTTTTT	CASSLAGGGTGELFF
TRBV29-1	TRBJ2-2	TRBD2	few	TGCAGCGCTTTAGCGGGAGCGACCGGGGAGCTGTTTTTT	CSALAGATGELFF
TRBV11-2	TRBJ2-1	NA	NA	TGTGCCAGCAGCTTAGCCCTTTCCGCCCCTTACAAGAATGAGCAGTTCTTC	CASSLALSAPYKNEQFF
TRBV12-3/TRBV12-4	TRBJ2-7	NA	few	TGTGCCAGCAGTTTAGTCGGGAGTGATCACGAGCAGTACTTC	CASSLVGSDHEQYF
TRBV6-2/TRBV6-3	TRBJ2-5	NA	NA	TGTGCCAGCAGAACAAATCACGAGACCCAGTACTTC	CASRTNHETQYF
TRBV5-1	TRBJ1-4	TRBD1	many	TGCGCCAGCAGCGGACCGGGACAGGGTGACGAAAAACTGTTTTTT	CASSGPGQGDEKLFF